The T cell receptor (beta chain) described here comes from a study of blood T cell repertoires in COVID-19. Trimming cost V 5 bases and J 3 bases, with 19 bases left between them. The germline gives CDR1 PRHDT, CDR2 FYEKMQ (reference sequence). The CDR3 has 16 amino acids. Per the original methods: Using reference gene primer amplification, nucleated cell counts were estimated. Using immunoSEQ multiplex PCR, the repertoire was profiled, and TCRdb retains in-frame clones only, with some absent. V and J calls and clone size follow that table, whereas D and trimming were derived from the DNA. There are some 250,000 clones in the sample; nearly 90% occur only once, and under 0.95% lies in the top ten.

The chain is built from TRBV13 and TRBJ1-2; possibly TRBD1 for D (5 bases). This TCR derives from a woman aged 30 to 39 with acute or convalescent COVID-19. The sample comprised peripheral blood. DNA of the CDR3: TGTGCCAGCAGCCGAGATACCGAGACAGTAGACTATGGCTACACCTTC. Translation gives CASSRDTETVDYGYTF.